This entry is about one TCR beta chain. Using immunoSEQ multiplex PCR, the repertoire was profiled, and TCRdb retains in-frame clones only, with some absent. The sample shows 2.3 million or so clones, 93% of them seen only once. The record originates from a study of shared clonotypes between healthy human individuals. This CDR3 region has 11 residues. With 6 bases removed from V and 9 bases from J, the gap between germline ends came to 11 bases. Germline assignment: CDR1 SNHLY and CDR2 FYNNEI. This TCR derives from a man aged 18 to 29 in good health. Some clones in this sample may be carry-over from other donors' samples. The sequenced sample consisted of naive CD4+ T cells from PBMCs. The subset denotes: CD45RA+ positively selected. V is TRBV2 and J is TRBJ2-5; tentatively, D is TRBD2 (6 bases). The CDR3 sequence is CASSGGEAQYF. The CDR3, as DNA: TGTGCCAGCAGCGGCGGGGAGGCCCAGTACTTC.